The TCR beta chain described here comes from a study of cytomegalovirus exposure and HLA in healthy donors. This clone was found once. In germline, CDR1 is SGHRS, CDR2 YFSETQ. The CDR3 contains 19 residues. The V and J ends lost 0 bases and 1 base, in that order; junction bases with no gene match: 13. PCR was performed using 60 Vbeta and 13 Jbeta primers. Clones were sequenced by immunoSEQ multiplex PCR, and TCRdb holds only the in-frame ones, with some missing. The data contain approximately 97,000 clones, about 81% of them seen just once; the ten biggest clones take up over 5%. The sequence was collected from a man in his forties or fifties in good health and CMV-seropositive. This chain connects TRBV5-1 to TRBJ2-3, with 8 bases that match TRBD2. Sequenced material: PBMCs. In DNA, the CDR3 is TGCGCCAGCAGCTTGGCCCTGGGACTAGGAGGGTATGGCACAGATACGCAGTATTTT. It specifies CASSLALGLGGYGTDTQYF.